In its sample, the clone carrying this T cell receptor (beta chain) was seen many times. The target antigen is unknown. Via MiXCR, TCRdb re-called the 5' RACE reads, giving one row per CDR3 protein. The sample lists some 150,000 distinct CDR3 sequences, 6% to 7% occurring once. The data originate from a study of T-cell memory formation after mild COVID-19. Study results and caveats: CD4+ contracting clones were found mainly in CM and EM, and CD8+ ones in EMRA.

The V gene lost 0 bases and the J gene lost 1 base, with 8 bases spanning the gap. Looked up from germline, CDR1 is MNHEY and CDR2 is SVGAGI. The CDR3 runs 15 residues. This sequence joins TRBV6-5 and TRBJ2-3, with D unresolved. The clonotype originates from an adult woman who had mild COVID-19 (a few samples of this study predate the infection). Cell type and time point are not known. The sample comprised PBMCs or a T cell subset sorted from them (not recorded which). In nucleotides, the CDR3 is TGTGCCAGCAGTTACTCGTTGAAAGGCACAGATACGCAGTATTTT. It yields the protein CASSYSLKGTDTQYF.